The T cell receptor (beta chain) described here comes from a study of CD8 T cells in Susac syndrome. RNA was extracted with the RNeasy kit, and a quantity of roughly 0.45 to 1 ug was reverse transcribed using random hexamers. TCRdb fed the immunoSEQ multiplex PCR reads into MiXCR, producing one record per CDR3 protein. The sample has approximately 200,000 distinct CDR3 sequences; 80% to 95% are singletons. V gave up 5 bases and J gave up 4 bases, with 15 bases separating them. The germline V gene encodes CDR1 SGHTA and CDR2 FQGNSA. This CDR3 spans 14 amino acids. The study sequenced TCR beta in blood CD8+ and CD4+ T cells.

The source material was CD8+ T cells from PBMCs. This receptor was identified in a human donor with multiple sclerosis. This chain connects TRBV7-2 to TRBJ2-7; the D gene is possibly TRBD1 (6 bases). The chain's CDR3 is CASSPTGLDYEQYF. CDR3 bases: TGTGCCAGCAGCCCTACAGGGTTGGATTACGAGCAGTACTTC.